The rows below give T cell receptor beta chains drawn from one sample of a study of blood T cells in healthy people across ages. Each CDR3 protein is one row after TCRdb ran MiXCR on the 5' RACE reads. The data contain 1.5 million to 2 million distinct CDR3 sequences, over 25% of them singletons. Sequenced: blood. These receptors all stem from a woman in her 30s in good health. Each CDR3 is given with its conserved first and last residue. D genes are given only for firm matches. Clone sizes are given selectively: once, few, many, or a class where the clone is expanded.

clone_size	v_call	d_call	j_call	cdr3_aa	cdr3_nt
-	TRBV7-9	TRBD2	TRBJ2-1	CASSFSGLVTEQFF	TGTGCCAGCAGCTTTAGTGGACTAGTCACTGAGCAGTTCTTC
many	TRBV4-2	TRBD1	TRBJ2-7	CASSQPQTGTYEQYF	TGTGCCAGCAGCCAACCTCAGACAGGGACCTACGAGCAGTACTTC
few	TRBV9	TRBD2	TRBJ2-3	CASSVEASGRGGTQYF	TGTGCCAGCAGCGTAGAGGCTAGCGGGAGAGGTGGGACGCAGTATTTT
-	TRBV3-1	-	TRBJ1-4	CASSQFSGNEKLFF	TGTGCCAGCAGCCAATTTTCAGGAAATGAAAAACTGTTTTTT
-	TRBV7-2	TRBD1	TRBJ1-2	CASSASTGVAGYTF	TGTGCCAGCAGCGCATCCACAGGGGTAGCTGGCTACACCTTC
many	TRBV29-1	TRBD2	TRBJ2-1	CSGRTSGAYNEQFF	TGCAGCGGGAGGACTAGCGGAGCCTACAATGAGCAGTTCTTC
-	TRBV20-1	-	TRBJ1-1	CSALGMNTEAFF	TGCAGTGCCCTAGGCATGAACACTGAAGCTTTCTTT
many	TRBV5-6	-	TRBJ2-1	CASSLGFLWVKDNEQFF	TGTGCCAGCAGCTTAGGTTTTTTGTGGGTAAAGGACAATGAGCAGTTCTTC
-	TRBV18	-	TRBJ1-5	CASSGGSTPQHF	TGTGCCAGCTCAGGGGGCTCCACGCCCCAGCATTTT
many	TRBV20-1	-	TRBJ2-1	CSASGQYNEQFF	TGCAGTGCTAGTGGACAGTACAATGAGCAGTTCTTC
few	TRBV6-1	-	TRBJ2-3	CASSERWGRTDTQYF	TGTGCCAGCAGTGAAAGGTGGGGGCGGACAGATACGCAGTATTTT
few	TRBV12-3/TRBV12-4	-	TRBJ1-5	CASSTGYTYQPQHF	TGTGCCAGCAGTACAGGGTACACCTATCAGCCCCAGCATTTT
many	TRBV11-2	TRBD2	TRBJ2-3	CASSLNHPAGGGDTQYF	TGTGCCAGCAGCTTAAATCACCCCGCGGGGGGAGGCGATACGCAGTATTTT
-	TRBV25-1	TRBD1	TRBJ2-1	CASSGPGGPLFF	TGTGCCAGCAGTGGGCCAGGGGGTCCTTTGTTCTTC
-	TRBV6-5	-	TRBJ1-2	CASSYSGRSYGYTF	TGTGCCAGCAGTTACTCGGGCAGAAGCTATGGCTACACCTTC
few	TRBV20-1	-	TRBJ1-2	CSARVEKGERGYTF	TGCAGTGCTAGAGTCGAGAAGGGAGAACGAGGCTACACCTTC
-	TRBV7-3	-	TRBJ1-1	CASSLTARQDTEAFF	TGTGCCAGCAGCTTAACCGCCCGGCAGGACACTGAAGCTTTCTTT
-	TRBV24-1	-	TRBJ2-1	CATSEPLNNEQFF	TGTGCCACCAGTGAGCCCCTTAACAATGAGCAGTTCTTC
few	TRBV4-2	TRBD2	TRBJ2-1	CASSQEASGGAYNEQFF	TGTGCCAGCAGCCAAGAGGCTAGCGGGGGGGCCTACAATGAGCAGTTCTTC
few	TRBV4-3	TRBD2	TRBJ2-3	CASSQDNLAGRTDTQYF	TGCGCCAGCAGCCAAGACAATCTAGCGGGGCGCACAGATACGCAGTATTTT
-	TRBV9	-	TRBJ2-7	CASSTQGAWYEQYF	TGTGCCAGCAGCACACAGGGAGCGTGGTACGAGCAGTACTTC
many	TRBV7-9	-	TRBJ2-1	CASSRSNEQFF	TGTGCCAGCAGTAGATCCAATGAGCAGTTCTTC
-	TRBV5-1	-	TRBJ2-5	CASSLQGLLETQYF	TGCGCCAGCAGCTTGCAAGGTTTACTCGAGACCCAGTACTTC
-	TRBV20-1	-	TRBJ2-7	CSARGLPGAYEQYF	TGCAGTGCTAGAGGACTCCCAGGGGCCTACGAGCAGTACTTC
many	TRBV29-1	-	TRBJ2-1	CSVGQVVSYNEQFF	TGCAGCGTTGGTCAGGTTGTCTCCTACAATGAGCAGTTCTTC
many	TRBV11-1	-	TRBJ2-7	CASSLPDRPYEQYF	TGTGCCAGCAGCTTACCTGACAGGCCCTACGAGCAGTACTTC
-	TRBV2	TRBD1	TRBJ1-2	CASSKTGMDGYTF	TGTGCCAGCAGTAAGACAGGGATGGATGGCTACACCTTC
few	TRBV7-8	-	TRBJ2-7	CASSLGRAMSYEQYF	TGTGCCAGCAGCTTAGGTAGGGCGATGTCCTACGAGCAGTACTTC
few	TRBV6-5	-	TRBJ1-3	CAAEGPGNTIYF	TGTGCCGCAGAAGGCCCTGGAAACACCATATATTTT
few	TRBV7-2	-	TRBJ2-4	CASSSSGTGGLKQYF	TGTGCCAGCAGCTCCTCCGGAACAGGAGGTTTGAAGCAGTACTTC
-	TRBV18	-	TRBJ2-7	CASSLTLAESYEQYF	TGTGCCAGCAGCTTAACGCTTGCGGAGTCCTACGAGCAGTACTTC
few	TRBV19	-	TRBJ2-7	CASSMGDGPYEQYF	TGTGCCAGTAGTATGGGGGACGGTCCCTACGAGCAGTACTTC
-	TRBV2	-	TRBJ2-5	CASLHLETQYF	TGTGCCAGCCTCCACCTAGAGACCCAGTACTTC
-	TRBV7-9	-	TRBJ2-3	CASSSLREVQYF	TGTGCCAGCAGCTCCCTCAGGGAAGTGCAGTATTTT
many	TRBV2	-	TRBJ2-1	CASSWGDEQFF	TGTGCCAGCAGCTGGGGGGATGAGCAGTTCTTC
-	TRBV7-9	-	TRBJ1-1	CASSPVQENTEAFF	TGTGCCAGCAGCCCAGTACAGGAGAACACTGAAGCTTTCTTT
-	TRBV28	-	TRBJ1-2	CAGCGDPVYGYTF	TGTGCCGGCTGTGGGGATCCGGTCTATGGCTACACCTTC
few	TRBV20-1	TRBD1	TRBJ2-7	CSALPGQFLRDEQYF	TGCAGTGCACTACCGGGACAGTTCTTACGGGACGAGCAGTACTTC
many	TRBV10-3	-	TRBJ2-5	CAISGVQETQYF	TGTGCCATCAGTGGGGTCCAAGAGACCCAGTACTTC
few	TRBV2	TRBD2	TRBJ2-7	CASSRERERNEQYF	TGTGCCAGCAGTCGGGAGCGGGAGCGTAACGAGCAGTACTTC
few	TRBV20-1	-	TRBJ1-4	CSAQSPLTNEKLFF	TGCAGTGCTCAGAGTCCGCTCACTAATGAAAAACTGTTTTTT